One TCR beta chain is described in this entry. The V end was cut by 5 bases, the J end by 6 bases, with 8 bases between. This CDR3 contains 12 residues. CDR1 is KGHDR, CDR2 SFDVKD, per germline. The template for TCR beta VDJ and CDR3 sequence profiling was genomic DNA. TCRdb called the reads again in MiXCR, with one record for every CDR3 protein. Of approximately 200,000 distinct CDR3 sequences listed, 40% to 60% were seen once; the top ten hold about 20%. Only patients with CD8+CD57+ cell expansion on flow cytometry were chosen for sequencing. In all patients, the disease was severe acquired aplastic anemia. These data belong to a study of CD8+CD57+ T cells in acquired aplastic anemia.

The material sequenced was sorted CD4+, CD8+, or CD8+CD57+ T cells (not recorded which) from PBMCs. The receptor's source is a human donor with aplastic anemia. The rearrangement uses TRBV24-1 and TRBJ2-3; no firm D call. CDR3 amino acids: CATSGPGDTQYF. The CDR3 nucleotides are TGTGCCACCAGTGGGCCCGGGGATACGCAGTATTTT.